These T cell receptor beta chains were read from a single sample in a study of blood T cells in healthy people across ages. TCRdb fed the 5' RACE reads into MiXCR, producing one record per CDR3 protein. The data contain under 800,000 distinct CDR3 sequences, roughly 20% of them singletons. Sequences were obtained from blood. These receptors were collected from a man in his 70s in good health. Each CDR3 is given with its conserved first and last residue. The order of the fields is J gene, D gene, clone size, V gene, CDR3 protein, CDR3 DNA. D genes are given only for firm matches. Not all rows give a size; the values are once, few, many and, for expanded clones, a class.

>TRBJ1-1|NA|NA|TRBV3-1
CASSQITTGEAFF
TGTGCCAGCAGCCAAATCACGACAGGAGAAGCTTTCTTT
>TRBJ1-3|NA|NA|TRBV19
CACRGVNTIYF
TGTGCCTGCCGTGGGGTCAACACCATATATTTT
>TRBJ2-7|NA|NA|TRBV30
CAWKQGFGAYEQYF
TGTGCCTGGAAGCAGGGTTTTGGAGCCTACGAGCAGTACTTC
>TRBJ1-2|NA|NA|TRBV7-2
CASTGSPQARVAYGYTF
TGTGCCAGCACGGGGAGCCCCCAGGCCCGGGTGGCATATGGCTACACCTTC
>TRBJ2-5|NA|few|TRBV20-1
CSAIMRGHPTETQYF
TGCAGTGCTATTATGAGGGGACACCCGACGGAGACCCAGTACTTC
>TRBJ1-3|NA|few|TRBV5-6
CASSHKGAGNTIYF
TGTGCCAGCAGCCACAAGGGGGCTGGAAACACCATATATTTT
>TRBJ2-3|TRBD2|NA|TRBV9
CASSEGLAQDTDTQYF
TGTGCCAGCAGCGAGGGACTAGCCCAAGACACAGATACGCAGTATTTT
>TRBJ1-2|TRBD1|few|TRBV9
CASSPPSSTGVGYTF
TGTGCCAGCAGCCCCCCATCCTCGACAGGGGTTGGCTACACCTTC
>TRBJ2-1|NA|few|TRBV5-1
CASSLDNPSPYNEQFF
TGCGCCAGCAGCTTGGATAACCCCAGTCCATACAATGAGCAGTTCTTC
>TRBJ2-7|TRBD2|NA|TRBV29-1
CSVGLAGSYEQYF
TGCAGCGTAGGACTAGCGGGCTCCTACGAGCAGTACTTC
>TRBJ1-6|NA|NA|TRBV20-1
CSARGRTSPLHF
TGCAGTGCTAGGGGGCGGACATCACCCCTCCACTTT
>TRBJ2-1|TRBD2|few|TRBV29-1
CSVFLAESYNEQFF
TGCAGCGTTTTTCTAGCGGAATCCTACAATGAGCAGTTCTTC
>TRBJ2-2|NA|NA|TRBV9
CASSVDGANTGELFF
TGTGCCAGCAGCGTAGATGGCGCGAACACCGGGGAGCTGTTTTTT
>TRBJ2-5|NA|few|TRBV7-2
CASGTNQETQYF
TGTGCCAGTGGGACGAACCAAGAGACCCAGTACTTC
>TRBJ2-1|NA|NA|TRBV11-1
CASSLARGTEQFF
TGTGCCAGCAGCTTAGCAAGGGGGACTGAGCAGTTCTTC
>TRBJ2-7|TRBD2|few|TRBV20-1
CSAEDRLAGYTSSYEQYF
TGCAGTGCAGAGGATAGACTAGCGGGATATACTAGCTCCTACGAGCAGTACTTC
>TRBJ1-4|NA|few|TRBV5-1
CASSPSHTYEKLFF
TGCGCCAGCAGCCCCAGTCACACCTATGAAAAACTGTTTTTT
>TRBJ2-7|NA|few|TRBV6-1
CASSEAFNKAYEQYF
TGTGCCAGCAGTGAAGCTTTCAACAAAGCCTACGAGCAGTACTTC
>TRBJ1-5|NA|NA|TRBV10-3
CAIRGSGDINQPQHF
TGTGCCATCAGGGGGTCGGGGGATATCAATCAGCCCCAGCATTTT
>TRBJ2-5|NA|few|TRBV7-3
CASSHCRGGETQYF
TGTGCCAGCTCCCACTGCCGGGGTGGAGAGACCCAGTACTTC
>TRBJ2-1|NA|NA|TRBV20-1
CSARGQSPGPHNEQFF
TGCAGTGCTAGGGGGCAATCTCCGGGACCCCACAATGAGCAGTTCTTC
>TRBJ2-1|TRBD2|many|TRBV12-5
CASGAPSGRADEQFF
TGTGCTAGTGGTGCACCTAGCGGGAGGGCGGATGAGCAGTTCTTC
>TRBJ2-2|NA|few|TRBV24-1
CATSDPGARDGTGELFF
TGTGCCACCAGTGATCCCGGTGCCCGAGACGGAACCGGGGAGCTGTTTTTT
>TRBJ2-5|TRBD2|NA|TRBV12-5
CASAPGLAGIQETQYF
TGTGCTAGTGCCCCCGGACTAGCGGGGATCCAAGAGACCCAGTACTTC
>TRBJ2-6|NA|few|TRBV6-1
CASSETSLLLSGANVLTF
TGTGCCAGCAGTGAAACCTCCCTACTGCTCTCTGGGGCCAACGTCCTGACTTTC
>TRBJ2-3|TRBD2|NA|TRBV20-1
CSAETREGSTDTQYF
TGCAGTGCTGAGACTAGGGAGGGTAGCACAGATACGCAGTATTTT
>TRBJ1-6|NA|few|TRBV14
CASSQDLGSPLHF
TGTGCCAGCAGCCAAGATCTAGGCTCACCCCTCCACTTT
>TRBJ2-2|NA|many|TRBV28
CASRTPNTGELFF
TGTGCCAGCAGGACACCGAACACCGGGGAGCTGTTTTTT
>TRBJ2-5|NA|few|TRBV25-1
CASSAPVQETQYF
TGTGCCAGCAGTGCCCCAGTCCAAGAGACCCAGTACTTC
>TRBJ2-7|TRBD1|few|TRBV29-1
CSAGQGRSYEQYF
TGCAGCGCCGGACAGGGAAGGTCCTACGAGCAGTACTTC
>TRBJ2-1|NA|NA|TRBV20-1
CSAQRSSNEQFF
TGCAGTGCCCAGAGGTCGTCTAATGAGCAGTTCTTC
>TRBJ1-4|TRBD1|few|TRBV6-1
CASSPYSRDRAEKLFF
TGTGCCAGCAGTCCGTATTCCCGAGACAGGGCCGAAAAACTGTTTTTT
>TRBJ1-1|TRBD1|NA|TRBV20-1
CSARDPGQGKNTEAFF
TGCAGTGCTAGAGATCCCGGACAGGGAAAGAACACTGAAGCTTTCTTT
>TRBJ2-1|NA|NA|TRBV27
CASNQTVDEQFF
TGTGCCAGCAATCAAACGGTGGATGAGCAGTTCTTC
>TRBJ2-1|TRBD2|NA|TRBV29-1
CSVEGLAGRHNEQFF
TGCAGCGTTGAGGGACTAGCGGGAAGGCACAATGAGCAGTTCTTC
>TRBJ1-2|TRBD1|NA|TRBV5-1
CASSLEDRDGYTF
TGCGCCAGCAGCTTGGAGGACAGGGATGGCTACACCTTC
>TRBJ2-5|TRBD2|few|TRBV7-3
CASSLSGSAQTQYF
TGTGCCAGCAGCTTAAGCGGGAGCGCTCAGACCCAGTACTTC
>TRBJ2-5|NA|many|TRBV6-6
CASSSRQGYQETQYF
TGTGCCAGCAGCAGTCGGCAGGGGTACCAAGAGACCCAGTACTTC
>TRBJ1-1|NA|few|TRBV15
CATSRGNRVITEAFF
TGTGCCACCAGCAGAGGGAACAGGGTCATCACTGAAGCTTTCTTT
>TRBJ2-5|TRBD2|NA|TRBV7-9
CASSLTSGPQETQYF
TGTGCCAGCAGCCTTACTAGCGGGCCGCAAGAGACCCAGTACTTC
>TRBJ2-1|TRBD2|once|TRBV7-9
CASSLVSSGRDEQFF
TGTGCCAGCAGCTTAGTGTCTAGCGGGAGAGATGAGCAGTTCTTC
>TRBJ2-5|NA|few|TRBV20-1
CSARVDPAAETQYF
TGCAGTGCTAGAGTTGATCCAGCGGCAGAGACCCAGTACTTC
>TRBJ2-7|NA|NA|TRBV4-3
CASSQEYPAGEFYEQYF
TGCGCCAGCAGCCAAGAGTATCCAGCGGGCGAATTCTACGAGCAGTACTTC
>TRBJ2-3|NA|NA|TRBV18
CASSQRISTDTQYF
TGTGCCAGCTCACAGCGAATAAGCACAGATACGCAGTATTTT
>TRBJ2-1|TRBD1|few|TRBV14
CASSLQGQGLASSSYNEQFF
TGTGCCAGCAGCCTGCAGGGACAGGGGTTGGCGAGTAGCTCCTACAATGAGCAGTTCTTC
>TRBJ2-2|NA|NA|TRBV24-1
CATSDSRGSGAGELFF
TGTGCCACCAGTGATTCACGGGGGTCGGGCGCCGGGGAGCTGTTTTTT
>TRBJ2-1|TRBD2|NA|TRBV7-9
CASRLPTSGMVNEQFF
TGTGCCAGTCGTCTCCCGACTAGCGGGATGGTGAATGAGCAGTTCTTC
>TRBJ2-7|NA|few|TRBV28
CASRPENYEQYF
TGTGCCAGCAGGCCAGAAAACTACGAGCAGTACTTC
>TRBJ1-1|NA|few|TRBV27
CASSLLNRMSTEAFF
TGTGCCAGCAGTTTATTGAACAGGATGAGCACTGAAGCTTTCTTT